The present T cell receptor (beta chain) was sequenced within a study of vaccination and CD4 T cells after COVID-19. Study context: Of the convalescent patients, who were SARS-CoV-2 positive by nasal swab PCR, about 10 had mild and one severe disease. Sampling post-COVID took place a median around 91 days after diagnosis (range 35 to 161). Study observations and caveats: Vaccine-specific clones in convalescent patients were spike mono-reactive in 304 of 307 cases.

The germline V gene has CDR1 SSHAT and CDR2 FNYEAQ (reference sequence). This CDR3 contains 14 residues. On this clonotype: Its target is unknown. The junction differs from germline at one of its ends, possibly a read error.

Oncomine TCR Beta short-read sequencing was applied to DNA from cultured CD4+ T cells. One entry per CDR3 protein, called by TCRdb with MiXCR from the PCR reads. This table holds under 20,000 distinct CDR3 sequences, 23% found once. Treatment indicated: approximately 9-day PBMC culture with coronavirus spike peptide pools or control peptides (ViraFEST assay). Per-well cultures of under 2.5 million PBMCs received 9 to 10 IU/ml IL-2 and around 10 ug/ml peptide pools. The TCR was taken from a human donor with COVID-19. J is TRBJ2-2 and V is TRBV7-7; D not resolved. Source material: cultured CD4+ T cells from blood. Here the CDR3 DNA reads TGTGCTAGCAGCTTATTTGCGAACACCGGGGAGCTGTTTTTT. It specifies CASSLFANTGELFF.